The clone carrying this TCR beta chain was found many times. Its antigen is unidentified. MiXCR was run by TCRdb on the reads, yielding one entry per CDR3 protein. The sample contains 55,000 to 70,000 distinct CDR3 sequences, roughly 32% of which appear only once. The CDR3 totals 14 residues. Trimming took 5 bases from V and 4 from J, leaving 13 bases between them. Germline CDR1 is SGHTA and CDR2 is FQGNSA. The record originates from a study of T cell repertoires in cytomegalovirus infection. The sample comprised PBMCs, sequenced either directly or after in vitro stimulation (not recorded which). The sequence was obtained from a human donor in good health (CMV status not recorded). Some clones in this sample may be carry-over from other donors' samples. The J gene is TRBJ2-3, the V gene TRBV7-2, with a possible D match to TRBD1 (6 bases). Written as DNA, the CDR3 is TGTGCCAGCAGCAAAACAGGGTCTCCAGATACGCAGTATTTT. Translated, it gives CASSKTGSPDTQYF.